Listed below are T cell receptor beta chains from one sample, sequenced in a study of cytomegalovirus exposure and HLA in healthy donors. Assay: immunoSEQ multiplex PCR; the TCRdb copy retains only in-frame clones and omits some. Here the sample spans approximately 160,000 clones, 65% to 80% being singletons. The sample was PBMCs. These receptors originate from a woman in her thirties or forties in good health and CMV-seropositive. Both conserved end residues are trimmed from each CDR3.

TRBJ2-7 TRBV21-1 14 ASSEYGQGHVYEQY
TRBJ1-1 TRBV18 12 ASSPLDRFAEAF
TRBJ2-3 TRBV6-5 11 ASSGQGADTQY
TRBJ2-7 TRBV2 13 ASSGGTVSLNEQY
TRBJ2-7 TRBV11-2 13 ASSLVPSGTHEQY
TRBJ2-1 TRBV6-5 10 ASSSTSSEQF
TRBJ2-3 TRBV29-1 14 SVPGLVGSSTDTQY
TRBJ1-1 TRBV19 13 ASRLGFAGETEAF
TRBJ1-2 TRBV10-3 13 AISADSIYRYGYT
TRBJ1-2 TRBV5-1 11 ASSFGQGGGYT
TRBJ2-3 TRBV29-1 13 SVEVPGMGTDTQY
TRBJ1-2 TRBV5-1 13 ASSSFGQGRDGYT
TRBJ2-7 TRBV10-2 13 ASSEWASVPYEQY
TRBJ2-1 TRBV19 11 ASSIKQYNEQF
TRBJ2-1 TRBV7-8 13 ASSLGRGDWNEQF
TRBJ1-2 TRBV7-2 12 ASKGQPIDYGYT
TRBJ2-5 TRBV18 13 ASSPLTGVGETQY
TRBJ2-2 TRBV27 11 ASSFLNTGELF
TRBJ2-7 TRBV7-2 10 ASSSTGHEQY
TRBJ1-1 TRBV19 12 ASSSRDREDGAF
TRBJ1-5 TRBV19 13 ASSMRMPSNQPQH
TRBJ2-2 TRBV4-1 16 ASSQVVPQGAYTGELF